Shown below are 25 T cell receptor beta chains from a single sample sequenced in a study of early T cells in non-severe SARS-CoV-2 infection. TCRdb ran MiXCR on the 5' RACE reads and lists one entry per CDR3 protein. The sample holds approximately 46,000 distinct CDR3 sequences, 23% seen once. The input for sequencing was whole blood, taken at baseline. The receptor source for this set is an adult who was a healthcare worker with PCR-confirmed SARS-CoV-2 infection or an uninfected control (not recorded which).

In this sample, this clonotype turned up a few times. The rearrangement joins TRBV3-1 to TRBJ2-5; D gene unclear. The CDR3 totals 13 residues. Per the germline V gene, CDR1 is LGHDT and CDR2 is YNNKEL (reference sequence). The V gene lost 6 bases and the J gene lost 2 bases, with 10 bases spanning the gap. In DNA form, the CDR3 reads TGTGCCAGCAGGTTAGCCACTCAAGAGACCCAGTACTTC. Translating it yields CASRLATQETQYF.

This clonotype came up a few times. The rearrangement uses TRBV20-1 and TRBJ2-3, with 14 bases fitting TRBD2. Germline V gives CDR1 DFQATT, CDR2 SNEGSKA (reference sequence). The length of the CDR3 is 17 residues. J gave up 2 bases and V 5 bases, and 9 bases lay outside the gene matches. CDR3 nucleotide sequence: TGCAGTGCTCGGCGGACTAGCGGGGGGCATTTCACAGATACGCAGTATTTT. The encoded protein is CSARRTSGGHFTDTQYF.

V and J are TRBV21-1 and TRBJ1-2; the table's D call, TRBD1, was not checked against the DNA. TRBV21-1 is a known pseudogene. The CDR3 extends over 14 amino acids. The CDR3 reads CASLPRGYNYGYTF. The CDR3 DNA reads as TGTGCCAGCCTTCCAAGGGGATATAACTATGGCTACACCTTC.

This clonotype occurred a few times. V usage is TRBV20-1 and J usage is TRBJ1-1, with D possibly being TRBD1 (5 bases). The CDR3 has 11 residues. From germline, CDR1 is DFQATT and CDR2 SNEGSKA (reference sequence). With 5 bases removed from V and 7 bases from J, the gap between germline ends came to 11 bases. DNA of the CDR3: TGCAGTGCTGACGACAGCTTTGAAGCTTTCTTT. Translated, it gives CSADDSFEAFF.

The chain uses TRBV7-8 and TRBJ1-1, with a weak D call TRBD1 (6 bases). This CDR3 contains 16 residues. V was shortened by 5 bases and J by 1 base, with 17 bases between the two germline ends. Germline CDR1 SGHVS, CDR2 FQNEAQ. This chain's CDR3 is CASSPPLQGTNTEAFF. The CDR3 DNA sequence: TGTGCCAGCAGCCCGCCCCTTCAGGGGACGAACACTGAAGCTTTCTTT.

The rearrangement links TRBV4-2 to TRBJ1-1; D may be TRBD1 (5 bases). Per germline, CDR1 LGHNA and CDR2 YNFKEQ. With 1 base removed from V and 1 base from J, the gap between germline ends came to 10 bases. This CDR3 spans 15 amino acids. The CDR3 sequence is CASSQANGANTEAFF. CDR3 coding DNA: TGTGCCAGCAGCCAAGCTAATGGGGCGAACACTGAAGCTTTCTTT.

This chain links TRBV4-2 with TRBJ1-4; D perhaps matches TRBD1 (6 bases). This CDR3 is 14 amino acids long. With 3 bases removed from V and 6 bases from J, the gap between germline ends came to 11 bases. Germline CDR1 reads LGHNA; CDR2 reads YNFKEQ. The CDR3, as DNA: TGTGCCAGCAGCCAGGGGGGCGAGGATGAAAAACTGTTTTTT. This gives the protein CASSQGGEDEKLFF.

The chain carries TRBV2 and TRBJ2-3, with TRBD1 as a possible D gene (5 bases). The CDR3 extends over 15 amino acids. The V and J ends lost 6 bases and 3 bases respectively, with 16 bases between them. Germline V gene sequence: CDR1 SNHLY, CDR2 FYNNEI. CDR3 sequence: CASRGWTRATDTQYF. CDR3 DNA: TGTGCCAGCAGGGGATGGACCAGGGCTACAGATACGCAGTATTTT.

In regard to this clonotype: The junction does not match germline at one end; this may be a read error. This sequence joins TRBV5-5 and TRBJ2-1; D might be TRBD2 (7 bases). Germline V lookup: CDR1 SGHKS, CDR2 YYEKEE (reference sequence). CDR3 length: 12 amino acids. CDR3 DNA: TGTGCCAGCAGCTGGGAGGGAAATACAGGGAGCTTC. Translation: CASSWEGNTGSF.

This clonotype was counted a few times. The V and J genes are TRBV5-4 and TRBJ1-6; D gene ambiguous. The CDR3 sequence is 16 residues long. V gave up 4 bases and J gave up 5 bases, with 16 bases separating them. Germline V gene sequence: CDR1 SGHNT, CDR2 YYREEE (reference sequence). In DNA form, the CDR3 reads TGTGCCAGCAGCCCGGGAGCCGCGGCGGATAATTCACCCCTCCACTTT. This encodes CASSPGAAADNSPLHF.

Ten or more counts support this clonotype. The chain employs TRBV10-3 and TRBJ1-5, with D uncertain. The CDR3 contains 14 residues. Germline CDR1 ENHRY, CDR2 SYGVKD. V was shortened by 6 bases and J by 5 bases, with 14 bases between the two germline ends. CDR3 protein: CAIRAAGQHQPQHF. The CDR3, as DNA: TGTGCCATCAGGGCTGCAGGTCAACATCAGCCCCAGCATTTT.

V gene TRBV6-1 combines with J gene TRBJ1-1, with D unresolved. Germline-derived CDR1 and CDR2 are MNHNS and SASEGT. The CDR3 is 12 amino acids. Trimming stripped 6 bases from V and 9 bases from J, with 14 bases between. The CDR3 sequence: CASRATVGQAFF. The CDR3 coding sequence is TGTGCCAGCAGAGCCACCGTAGGACAAGCTTTCTTT.

This chain uses TRBV10-3 with TRBJ1-1; D not certain. Trimming took 6 bases from V and 1 from J, leaving 12 bases between them. Germline V gene sequence: CDR1 ENHRY, CDR2 SYGVKD. The CDR3 length is 14 residues. For the CDR3, the DNA is TGTGCCATCAGGAACAGTGCCACGAACACTGAAGCTTTCTTT. The encoded protein is CAIRNSATNTEAFF.

This clonotype showed up just a few times. The rearrangement links TRBV10-2 to TRBJ2-7, with TRBD1 identical over 7 bases. Germline V CDR1 and CDR2: WSHSY, SAAADI. The trim removed 8 bases at V and 3 bases at J, leaving 1 base unmatched. This CDR3 comprises 11 residues. CDR3 sequence: CASGQVYEQYF. CDR3 DNA sequence: TGCGCCAGCGGACAGGTCTACGAGCAGTACTTC.

The CDR3 nucleotides are TGTGCCAGCAGCTCGGAGGGATATGGCTACACCTTC. This codes for CASSSEGYGYTF. The rearrangement joins TRBV7-9 to TRBJ1-2; D not resolved. Trimming removed 4 bases from V and 5 bases from J, with 8 bases in between. The CDR3 length is 12 residues. The germline V gene has CDR1 SEHNR and CDR2 FQNEAQ (reference sequence).

This clonotype was found once. This chain connects TRBV27 to TRBJ2-3, with TRBD2 matching over 9 bases. V was clipped by 6 bases and J by 3 bases; unmatched bases: 4. CDR1 and CDR2 (germline): MNHEY, SMNVEV (reference sequence). This CDR3 is 14 amino acids long. The CDR3 DNA reads as TGTGCCAGCAGGCGGGGGGGCCAAACAGATACGCAGTATTTT. This sequence encodes CASRRGGQTDTQYF.

This clonotype was counted only a few times. CDR3 protein: CASREVSTDTQYF. CDR3 nucleotide sequence: TGTGCCAGCAGGGAGGTCAGCACAGATACGCAGTATTTT. This chain uses TRBV6-1 with TRBJ2-3, with TRBD2 as a possible D gene (5 bases). CDR1 and CDR2 from the germline V gene are MNHNS and SASEGT. The V end lost 6 bases, the J end lost 0 bases, and 7 bases lay between the germline ends. The length of the CDR3 is 13 residues.

A few counts support this clonotype. The chain links TRBV7-9 to TRBJ1-3; D not resolved. The V end was cut by 11 bases, the J end by 0 bases, with 11 bases between. CDR1 is SEHNR, CDR2 FQNEAQ, per germline (reference sequence). CDR3 length: 13 residues. The CDR3 sequence: CADRLTSGNTIYF. CDR3 DNA sequence: TGTGCCGACCGACTTACCTCTGGAAACACCATATATTTT.

The V and J genes are TRBV7-2 and TRBJ2-3; 10 bases are shared with TRBD2. After removal of 6 bases from V and 2 bases from J, the junction contained 8 bases not matched to a gene. The CDR3 runs to 16 residues. CDR1 and CDR2 from the germline V gene are SGHTA and FQGNSA. CDR3 sequence: CASSWTSGPITDTQYF. The CDR3 region has the DNA TGTGCCAGCAGTTGGACTAGCGGCCCTATCACAGATACGCAGTATTTT. Filled out from reference TRBV7-2 and TRBJ2-3, the complete variable domain reads GAGVSQSPSNKVTEKGKDVELRCDPISGHTALYWYRQSLGQGLEFLIYFQGNSAPDKSGLPSDRFSAERTGGSVSTLTIQRTQQEDSAVYLCASSWTSGPITDTQYFGPGTRLTVL.

The J gene is TRBJ2-3, the V gene TRBV7-6; possibly TRBD1 for D (5 bases). The CDR3 length is 13 residues. V dropped 2 bases and J dropped 5 bases, with 8 bases sitting between them. The germline gives CDR1 SGHVS, CDR2 FNYEAQ. The CDR3 DNA reads as TGTGCCAGCAGCTTACAGCAGGGAGATACGCAGTATTTT. It yields the protein CASSLQQGDTQYF.

This clonotype has a handful of counts. CDR3 sequence: CASSPTGTMNTEAFF. The CDR3 nucleotides read TGTGCCAGCAGCCCTACCGGCACAATGAACACTGAAGCTTTCTTT. The rearrangement links TRBV7-6 to TRBJ1-1; D is unclear. This CDR3 has 15 amino acids. V lost 5 bases to trimming and J lost 0 bases, with 13 bases between them. Germline V gene sequence: CDR1 SGHVS, CDR2 FNYEAQ.

The chain links TRBV6-5 to TRBJ1-6; D remains ambiguous. With 5 bases removed from V and 4 bases from J, the gap between germline ends came to 9 bases. There are 14 residues in the CDR3. The V gene's germline CDR1 is MNHEY and CDR2 SVGAGI. The CDR3 sequence is CASSPGSYNSPLHF. The CDR3 DNA reads TGTGCCAGCAGTCCCGGAAGTTATAATTCACCCCTCCACTTT.

This clonotype occurred a few times. J is TRBJ2-2 and V is TRBV7-9, with D uncertain. Germline CDR1 is SEHNR and CDR2 is FQNEAQ (reference sequence). The length of the CDR3 is 17 residues. V was pared by 6 bases and J by 4 bases, with 21 bases between. CDR3 residues: CASSHTLRALGTGELFF. The CDR3 nucleotides are TGTGCCAGCAGTCATACCCTCCGGGCCCTCGGCACCGGGGAGCTGTTTTTT.

This clonotype showed up just a few times. V gene TRBV5-1 combines with J gene TRBJ2-4; D gene ambiguous. The CDR3 has 12 amino acids. The V gene lost 4 bases and the J gene lost 5 bases, with 7 bases spanning the gap. Germline V gene sequence: CDR1 SGHRS, CDR2 YFSETQ. CDR3 sequence (DNA): TGCGCCAGCAGCCCGGACCAAAACATTCAGTACTTC. Translated: CASSPDQNIQYF.

The V call is TRBV11-2, the J call TRBJ2-5; unclear D gene. Germline V gives CDR1 SGHAT, CDR2 FQNNGV. V was pared by 5 bases and J by 5 bases, with 12 bases between. The CDR3 totals 13 residues. As DNA, the CDR3 is TGTGCCAGCAGCCTCTACATAGGGGAGACCCAGTACTTC. It codes for CASSLYIGETQYF.